Listed here are 30 T cell receptor beta chains from one sample, sequenced in a study of T cells in Graves' hyperthyroidism and ophthalmopathy. Amplified TCR beta CDR3 regions came from RNA transcripts. First-round RT-PCR targeting the TCR CDR3 was performed with the HTBI primer set. From the multiplex PCR reads, TCRdb called clonotypes with MiXCR, one entry per CDR3 protein. The data contain around 300,000 distinct CDR3 sequences, more than 11% of them singletons. Sample: blood. The receptors here all came from a woman aged 30 to 39 with Graves' hyperthyroidism.

The genes are TRBV20-1 and TRBJ1-2; a weak D match, TRBD1 (6 bases). The germline CDR1 and CDR2 sequences are DFQATT and SNEGSKA (reference sequence). Trimming pared 3 bases from V and 8 bases from J, leaving 22 bases between. The CDR3 is made up of 15 amino acids. The CDR3 nucleotides read TGCAGTGCTAGGGACGCCCTGACAGAAACAGGGGGCTACACCTTC. Residues: CSARDALTETGGYTF.

This chain joins TRBV11-3 and TRBJ2-1; 7 nucleotides line up with TRBD1. V was pared by 5 bases and J by 4 bases, with 5 bases of the junction left unmatched. The germline CDR1 and CDR2 sequences are SGHNT and YENEEA. The CDR3 runs 14 residues. CDR3 loop: CASSAPGQYNEQFF. The CDR3 DNA is TGTGCCAGCAGCGCTCCGGGACAGTACAATGAGCAGTTCTTC.

This clonotype came up many times. This sequence joins TRBV28 and TRBJ1-5; 7 positions match TRBD1. CDR3 length: 16 amino acids. The V gene's germline CDR1 is MDHEN and CDR2 SYDVKM. The V gene end was trimmed by 8 bases and the J gene end by 3 bases; junction bases not matched to a gene: 13. The CDR3 loop is CASSLYSGTDNQPQHF. CDR3 sequence (DNA): TGTGCCAGCTCCCTTTACAGCGGGACAGACAATCAGCCCCAGCATTTT.

The genes are TRBV4-1 and TRBJ2-7; perhaps TRBD2 as D (5 bases). The germline V and J ends were trimmed by 5 bases and 6 bases, with 11 bases remaining between them. The CDR3 runs 12 residues. The germline V gene encodes CDR1 MGHRA and CDR2 YSYEKL. CDR3 amino acids: CASSAGGPEQYF. In nucleotides, the CDR3 is TGCGCCAGCAGCGCAGGCGGGCCCGAGCAGTACTTC.

In this sample, this clonotype turned up once. This chain uses TRBV6-5 with TRBJ2-3; a possible D gene is TRBD1 (5 bases). CDR1 and CDR2 from the germline V gene are MNHEY and SVGAGI. The CDR3 consists of 13 residues. The V gene lost 4 bases and the J gene lost 5 bases, with 10 bases spanning the gap. The CDR3 is CASSSQDQDTQYF. CDR3 DNA: TGTGCCAGCAGTTCACAGGACCAAGATACGCAGTATTTT.

The rearrangement links TRBV19 to TRBJ1-5, with 8 bases identical to TRBD1. V dropped 1 base and J dropped 5; count of bases not matched to a gene: 4. CDR1 LNHDA and CDR2 SQIVND come from the germline V gene (reference sequence). The CDR3 has 15 amino acids. This CDR3 is CASSIGTGWYQPQHF. CDR3 DNA sequence: TGTGCCAGTAGTATAGGGACAGGGTGGTATCAGCCCCAGCATTTT. Filled out from reference TRBV19 and TRBJ1-5, the complete variable domain reads DGGITQSPKYLFRKEGQNVTLSCEQNLNHDAMYWYRQDPGQGLRLIYYSQIVNDFQKGDIAEGYSVSREKKESFPLTVTSAQKNPTAFYLCASSIGTGWYQPQHFGDGTRLSIL.

This clonotype turned up a few times. V usage is TRBV20-1 and J usage is TRBJ2-2; 13 bases line up with TRBD2. Germline CDR1 is DFQATT and CDR2 is SNEGSKA (reference sequence). V lost 6 bases, J lost 9 bases, and 10 bases stayed unmatched. The CDR3 contains 15 residues. The CDR3 loop reads CSAVRTSGSSRELFF. CDR3 DNA: TGCAGTGCCGTGAGGACTAGCGGGAGTAGCCGGGAGCTGTTTTTT.

This clonotype was counted ten times or more. The genes are TRBV6-2 or TRBV6-3 and TRBJ2-1; 9 positions agree with TRBD2. Trimming cost V 8 bases and J 2 bases; bases outside gene matches: 10. Germline CDR1 MNHEY, CDR2 SVGEGT. There are 16 residues in the CDR3. CDR3 loop: CASEVAGAGTYNEQFF. CDR3 nucleotide sequence: TGTGCCAGCGAGGTAGCGGGAGCGGGTACCTACAATGAGCAGTTCTTC.

This clonotype was picked up many times. V usage is TRBV3-1 and J usage is TRBJ2-7, with D uncertain. V was cut by 0 bases and J by 3 bases, with 6 bases left in between. Germline CDR1 reads LGHDT; CDR2 reads YNNKEL (reference sequence). The CDR3 is 13 residues long. The CDR3 region is CASSQDPGYEQYF. In nucleotides, the CDR3 is TGTGCCAGCAGCCAAGACCCGGGCTACGAGCAGTACTTC.

In nucleotides, the CDR3 is TGTGCCAGCAGTTTCCCAGGGACAGGTGGCTACACCTTC. Translation gives CASSFPGTGGYTF. The chain carries TRBV12-3 or TRBV12-4 and TRBJ1-2, with TRBD1 identical over 8 bases. After removal of 3 bases from V and 7 bases from J, the junction contained 4 bases not matched to a gene. The CDR3 contains 13 residues.

There are many counts of this clonotype. The chain is built from TRBV5-1 and TRBJ2-3; maybe TRBD1 (6 bases). The V end was cut by 0 bases, the J end by 1 base, with 12 bases between. The CDR3 consists of 16 residues. The V gene's germline CDR1 is SGHRS and CDR2 YFSETQ. This chain's CDR3 is CASSLAIQGGTDTQYF. For the CDR3, the DNA is TGCGCCAGCAGCTTGGCCATACAGGGAGGCACAGATACGCAGTATTTT.

The table lists this clonotype with many counts. V usage is TRBV19 and J usage is TRBJ2-7; tentatively, D is TRBD2 (5 bases). The CDR3 runs 15 residues. V lost 2 bases to trimming and J lost 0 bases, with 11 bases between them. Germline values: CDR1 LNHDA, CDR2 SQIVND (reference sequence). CDR3 bases: TGTGCCAGTAGTATAAAAAGCGAGGGCTCCTACGAGCAGTACTTC. Its protein product is CASSIKSEGSYEQYF.

This clonotype was counted between two and nine times. This chain joins TRBV7-2 and TRBJ2-1; the match to TRBD2 covers 8 bases. The V segment lost 5 bases and the J segment 1 base; nucleotides outside the gene matches: 7. This CDR3 spans 16 amino acids. CDR1 SGHTA and CDR2 FQGNSA come from the germline V gene. Written as DNA, the CDR3 is TGTGCCAGCAGCACGGGGGGGGGGGTGTCCTACAATGAGCAGTTCTTC. Translating gives CASSTGGGVSYNEQFF. The whole variable domain, filled in from reference TRBV7-2 and TRBJ2-1, reads GAGVSQSPSNKVTEKGKDVELRCDPISGHTALYWYRQSLGQGLEFLIYFQGNSAPDKSGLPSDRFSAERTGGSVSTLTIQRTQQEDSAVYLCASSTGGGVSYNEQFFGPGTRLTVL.

V is TRBV6-1 and J is TRBJ1-2; maybe TRBD1 (6 bases). The ends were cut back, 5 bases at V and 13 bases at J, with 14 bases in the middle. Looked up from germline, CDR1 is MNHNS and CDR2 is SASEGT. This CDR3 is 11 amino acids long. The CDR3 sequence is CASSNTGLTTF. CDR3 sequence (DNA): TGTGCCAGCAGTAATACAGGGTTAACCACCTTC.

This clonotype was seen many times. The gene calls are TRBV11-2 and TRBJ2-1, with 8 bases aligning to TRBD2. Trimming at V came to 2 bases and at J to 6 bases, leaving 6 bases not matched to a gene. CDR3 length: 15 amino acids. CDR1 and CDR2 from the germline V gene are SGHAT and FQNNGV. The CDR3 region has the DNA TGTGCCAGCAGCTTACAACTAGCGGCAACCAATGAGCAGTTCTTC. Protein sequence: CASSLQLAATNEQFF.

A remark on this clonotype: A much more abundant neighbour one base away suggests this may be a read error. This chain uses TRBV28 with TRBJ1-3; D is possibly TRBD1 (6 bases). CDR1 is MDHEN and CDR2 is SYDVKM in the germline V gene. The CDR3 covers 15 residues. The CDR3 here is CASSPGQRSGNTTYF. The CDR3 DNA follows: TGTGCCAGCAGTCCCGGACAGAGATCTGGAAACACCACATATTTT.

V usage is TRBV20-1 and J usage is TRBJ2-3; 14 bases map to TRBD2. V gave up 5 bases and J gave up 2 bases; unmatched junction bases: 6. Germline V lookup: CDR1 DFQATT, CDR2 SNEGSKA (reference sequence). The CDR3 sequence is 16 residues long. The CDR3 coding sequence is TGCAGTGCTCGCAGACTAGCGGGAGGGGTCACAGATACGCAGTATTTT. Protein sequence: CSARRLAGGVTDTQYF.

This clonotype was counted at least ten times. The chain couples TRBV28 to TRBJ2-6; 9 bases line up with TRBD1. Germline V gene lookup returns CDR1 MDHEN and CDR2 SYDVKM. V lost 7 bases, J lost 1 base, and 5 bases stayed unmatched. The CDR3 totals 16 residues. CDR3 residues: CASMETGGSGANVLTF. CDR3 DNA sequence: TGTGCCAGCATGGAGACAGGGGGGTCTGGGGCCAACGTCCTGACTTTC.

This clonotype was detected a few times. The V gene is TRBV9, the J gene TRBJ2-5; no clear D. The CDR3 is 13 amino acids. V shed 7 bases and J shed 5 bases, with 15 bases lying between them. Germline V gene data show CDR1 as SGDLS and CDR2 as YYNGEE. CDR3: CASGPGGRETQYF. The CDR3 DNA reads as TGTGCCAGCGGCCCGGGTGGGCGGGAGACCCAGTACTTC.

This clonotype was counted between two and nine times. The chain combines TRBV24-1 with TRBJ2-2; D is possibly TRBD2 (5 bases). With 1 base removed from V and 8 bases from J, the gap between germline ends came to 13 bases. Per germline, CDR1 KGHDR and CDR2 SFDVKD. The CDR3 extends over 15 amino acids. The CDR3 protein is CATSDFLGPGGELFF. The CDR3 nucleotides read TGTGCCACCAGTGATTTTCTAGGGCCGGGAGGGGAGCTGTTTTTT.

This clonotype has a count of ten or more. The J gene is TRBJ2-2, the V gene TRBV29-1, with TRBD2 as a possible D gene (7 bases). Trimming cost V 3 bases and J 7 bases, with 12 bases left between them. Germline CDR1 is SQVTM and CDR2 is ANQGSEA. CDR3 length: 13 residues. The CDR3, as DNA: TGCAGCGTTGACGCGGGGGCATTCGGGGAGCTGTTTTTT. Amino acids: CSVDAGAFGELFF.

This chain joins TRBV7-9 and TRBJ1-6; possibly TRBD1 for D (5 bases). CDR1 SEHNR and CDR2 FQNEAQ come from the germline V gene (reference sequence). CDR3 size: 17 residues. V was shortened by 2 bases and J by 3 bases, with 14 bases between the two germline ends. CDR3 loop: CASSLFTGTDYNSPLHF. As DNA, the CDR3 is TGTGCCAGCAGCTTATTTACCGGGACCGACTATAATTCACCCCTCCACTTT.

The chain has TRBV19 and TRBJ1-5, with 7 bases aligning to TRBD1. The V gene end was trimmed by 5 bases and the J gene end by 3 bases; junction bases not matched to a gene: 10. The length of the CDR3 is 16 residues. Germline V lookup: CDR1 LNHDA, CDR2 SQIVND (reference sequence). CDR3 residues: CASSPRQGGSNQPQHF. As DNA, the CDR3 is TGTGCCAGTAGTCCCCGACAGGGAGGATCCAATCAGCCCCAGCATTTT.

The V and J genes are TRBV27 and TRBJ2-1; 10 bases match TRBD2. This CDR3 region has 18 residues. J lost 4 bases, V lost 2 bases, and 11 bases had no gene match. Germline-derived CDR1 and CDR2 are MNHEY and SMNVEV (reference sequence). The CDR3 DNA reads as TGTGCCAGCAGTTTACTCCTTACTAGCGGGAAGATTTACAATGAGCAGTTCTTC. Residues: CASSLLLTSGKIYNEQFF.

This clonotype was seen a handful of times. The rearrangement uses TRBV7-9 and TRBJ2-7; D could derive from TRBD1 or TRBD2 (5 bases each). Trimming took off 6 bases at V and 1 base at J, with 16 bases between the two ends. The CDR3 length is 15 residues. The germline CDR1 and CDR2 sequences are SEHNR and FQNEAQ (reference sequence). CDR3: CASRPLGPGSYEQYF. The CDR3, as DNA: TGTGCCAGCAGACCCCTGGGACCGGGGTCCTACGAGCAGTACTTC. Full variable domain (rest looked up from reference TRBV7-9 and TRBJ2-7): DTGVSQNPRHKITKRGQNVTFRCDPISEHNRLYWYRQTLGQGPEFLTYFQNEAQLEKSRLLSDRFSAERPKGSFSTLEIQRTEQGDSAMYLCASRPLGPGSYEQYFGPGTRLTVT.

This clonotype was seen a handful of times. V gene TRBV15 combines with J gene TRBJ2-7; 7 bases match TRBD2. Germline values: CDR1 LNHNV, CDR2 YYDKDF (reference sequence). Losses at the gene ends were 5 bases for V and 4 bases for J; bases not matched to a gene: 5. CDR3 length equals 13 residues. The CDR3 DNA reads TGTGCCACCAGCCGAGGACTAGAATACGAGCAGTACTTC. This translates into CATSRGLEYEQYF.

This clonotype was picked up many times. The V gene is TRBV12-3 or TRBV12-4, the J gene TRBJ1-6, with D possibly matching TRBD1 (5 bases). V lost 0 bases and J lost 15, with 15 bases in between. The CDR3 contains 14 residues. DNA of the CDR3: TGTGCCAGCAGTTTAGCCTCCGGGACGGGCCTCCTCCACTTT. The encoded protein is CASSLASGTGLLHF.

This clonotype was detected ten times or more. This chain joins TRBV20-1 and TRBJ1-5; 7 positions match TRBD1. From germline, CDR1 is DFQATT and CDR2 SNEGSKA (reference sequence). The CDR3 runs to 14 residues. Unmatched junction bases numbered 6, after V lost 3 bases and J lost 4 bases. CDR3 coding DNA: TGCAGTGCTAGCCGGGGACAGCTTAATCAGCCCCAGCATTTT. Translation: CSASRGQLNQPQHF.

This clonotype was counted many times. This sequence joins TRBV9 and TRBJ2-5; 9 bases fit TRBD2. Germline V lookup: CDR1 SGDLS, CDR2 YYNGEE. The CDR3 is made up of 17 amino acids. The ends lost 4 bases at V and 3 bases at J; junction bases unmatched: 13. The CDR3, as DNA: TGTGCCAGCAGCCCGCACACCCGAGCGGGAGGAAAAGAGACCCAGTACTTC. Its translation: CASSPHTRAGGKETQYF.

Notes on this clonotype: This may be a read error, as it is one base from a much larger clone. The rearrangement joins TRBV2 to TRBJ2-5; TRBD2 agrees at 8 bases. V was clipped by 7 bases and J by 7 bases; unmatched bases: 11. Germline V gene lookup returns CDR1 SNHLY and CDR2 FYNNEI. This CDR3 comprises 14 residues. CDR3 DNA: TGTGCCAGCATGGAGGGGACTAGTGATGGGACCCAGTACTTC. Its translation is CASMEGTSDGTQYF.